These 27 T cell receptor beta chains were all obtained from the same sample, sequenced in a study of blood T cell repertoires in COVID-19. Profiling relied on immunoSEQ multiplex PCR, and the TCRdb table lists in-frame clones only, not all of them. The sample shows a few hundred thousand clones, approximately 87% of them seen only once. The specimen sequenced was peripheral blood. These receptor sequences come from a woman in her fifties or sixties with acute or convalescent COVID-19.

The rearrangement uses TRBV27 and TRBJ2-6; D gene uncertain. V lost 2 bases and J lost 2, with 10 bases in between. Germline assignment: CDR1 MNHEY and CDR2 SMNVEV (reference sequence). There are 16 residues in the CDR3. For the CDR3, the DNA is TGTGCCAGCAGTTTAAATGGGCGTCCTGGGGCCAACGTCCTGACTTTC. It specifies CASSLNGRPGANVLTF.

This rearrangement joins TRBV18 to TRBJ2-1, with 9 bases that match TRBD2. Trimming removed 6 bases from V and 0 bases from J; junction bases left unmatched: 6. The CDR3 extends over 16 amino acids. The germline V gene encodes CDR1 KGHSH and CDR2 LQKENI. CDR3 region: CASSLSGGSSYNEQFF. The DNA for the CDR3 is TGTGCCAGCTCTCTCAGCGGGGGGAGCTCCTACAATGAGCAGTTCTTC.

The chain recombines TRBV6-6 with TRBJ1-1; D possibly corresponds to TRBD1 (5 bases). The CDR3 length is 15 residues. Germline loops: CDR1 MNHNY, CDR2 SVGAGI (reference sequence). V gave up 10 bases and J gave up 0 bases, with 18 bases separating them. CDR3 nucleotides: TGTGCCACCCTTAAGGGGAACAGGATGAACACTGAAGCTTTCTTT. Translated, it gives CATLKGNRMNTEAFF.

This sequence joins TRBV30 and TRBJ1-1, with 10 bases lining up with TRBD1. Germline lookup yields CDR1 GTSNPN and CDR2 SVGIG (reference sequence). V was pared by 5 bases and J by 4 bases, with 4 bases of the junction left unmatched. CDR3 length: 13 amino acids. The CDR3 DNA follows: TGTGCCTGGGTTCGGACAGGGGGCACTGAAGCTTTCTTT. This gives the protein CAWVRTGGTEAFF.

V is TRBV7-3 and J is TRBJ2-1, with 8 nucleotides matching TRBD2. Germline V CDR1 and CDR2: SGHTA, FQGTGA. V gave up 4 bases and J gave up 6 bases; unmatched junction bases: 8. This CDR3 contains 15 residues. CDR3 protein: CASSSGLGALNEQFF. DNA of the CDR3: TGTGCCAGCAGCTCGGGACTAGGGGCCCTCAATGAGCAGTTCTTC.

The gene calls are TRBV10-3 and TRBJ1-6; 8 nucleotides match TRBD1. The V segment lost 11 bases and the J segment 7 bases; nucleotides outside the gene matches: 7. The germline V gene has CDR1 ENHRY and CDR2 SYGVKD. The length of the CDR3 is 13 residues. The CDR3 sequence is CAAVGTGNSPLHF. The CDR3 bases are TGTGCCGCCGTCGGGACAGGCAATTCACCCCTCCACTTT.

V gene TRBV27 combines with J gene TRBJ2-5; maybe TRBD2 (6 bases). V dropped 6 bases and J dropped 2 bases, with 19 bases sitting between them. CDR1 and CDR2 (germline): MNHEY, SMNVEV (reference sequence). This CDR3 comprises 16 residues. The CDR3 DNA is TGTGCCAGCAGGCCCTTCCGCCCAGGGAGGCAAGAGACCCAGTACTTC. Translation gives CASRPFRPGRQETQYF.

The CDR3 DNA is TGTGCCAGCAGTGGTACAGGGGGGCCGGCCTACGCTGAAGCTTTCTTT. Amino acid sequence: CASSGTGGPAYAEAFF. The rearrangement links TRBV27 to TRBJ1-1; the match to TRBD1 covers 8 bases. V dropped 5 bases and J dropped 6; count of bases not matched to a gene: 14. Germline lookup yields CDR1 MNHEY and CDR2 SMNVEV (reference sequence). The CDR3 loop spans 16 amino acids.

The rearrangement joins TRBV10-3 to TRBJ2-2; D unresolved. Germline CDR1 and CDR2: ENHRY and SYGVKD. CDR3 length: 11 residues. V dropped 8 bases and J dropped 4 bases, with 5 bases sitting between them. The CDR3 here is CAIGGTGELFF. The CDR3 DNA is TGTGCCATCGGCGGCACCGGGGAGCTGTTTTTT.

For the CDR3, the DNA is TGTGCCTGGAGAGTTGGCCTTAACACCGGGGAGCTGTTTTTT. Its translation: CAWRVGLNTGELFF. The genes are TRBV30 and TRBJ2-2; D is unclear. Germline-derived CDR1 and CDR2 are GTSNPN and SVGIG (reference sequence). V lost 3 bases to trimming and J lost 2 bases, with 10 bases between them. The CDR3 runs to 14 residues. The full variable domain, in which reference TRBV30 and TRBJ2-2 provide the parts outside the CDR3, is SQTIHQWPATLVQPVGSPLSLECTVEGTSNPNLYWYRQAAGRGLQLLFYSVGIGQISSEVPQNLSASRPQDRQFILSSKKLLLSDSGFYLCAWRVGLNTGELFFGEGSRLTVL.

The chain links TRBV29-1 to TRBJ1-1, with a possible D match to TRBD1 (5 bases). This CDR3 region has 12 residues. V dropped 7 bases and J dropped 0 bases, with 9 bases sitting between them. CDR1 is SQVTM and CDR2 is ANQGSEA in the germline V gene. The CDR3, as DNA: TGCAGCGGGGGACTGATGAACACTGAAGCTTTCTTT. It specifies CSGGLMNTEAFF.

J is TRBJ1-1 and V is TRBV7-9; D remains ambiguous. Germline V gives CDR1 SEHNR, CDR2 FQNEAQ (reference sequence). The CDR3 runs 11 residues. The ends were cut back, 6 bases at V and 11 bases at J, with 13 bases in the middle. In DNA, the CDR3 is TGTGCCAGCAGTCCCGGACTAGGTGCTTTCTTT. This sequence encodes CASSPGLGAFF.

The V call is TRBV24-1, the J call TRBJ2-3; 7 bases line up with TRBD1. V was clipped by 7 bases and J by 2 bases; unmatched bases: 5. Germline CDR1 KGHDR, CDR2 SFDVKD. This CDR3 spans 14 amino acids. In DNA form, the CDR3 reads TGTGCCACCAGCCGGGACAGACACACAGATACGCAGTATTTT. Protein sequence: CATSRDRHTDTQYF.

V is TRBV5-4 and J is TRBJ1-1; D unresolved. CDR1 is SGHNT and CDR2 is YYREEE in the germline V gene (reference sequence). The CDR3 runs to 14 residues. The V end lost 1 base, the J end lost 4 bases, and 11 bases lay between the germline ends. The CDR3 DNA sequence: TGTGCCAGCAGCTTGCTAATGGAGAGCACTGAAGCTTTCTTT. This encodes CASSLLMESTEAFF.

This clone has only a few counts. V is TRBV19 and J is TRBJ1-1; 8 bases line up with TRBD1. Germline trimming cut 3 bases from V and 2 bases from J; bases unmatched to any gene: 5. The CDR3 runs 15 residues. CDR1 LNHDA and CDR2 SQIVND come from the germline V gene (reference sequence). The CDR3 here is CASSMGGQGNTEAFF. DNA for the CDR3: TGTGCCAGTAGTATGGGCGGACAGGGAAACACTGAAGCTTTCTTT.

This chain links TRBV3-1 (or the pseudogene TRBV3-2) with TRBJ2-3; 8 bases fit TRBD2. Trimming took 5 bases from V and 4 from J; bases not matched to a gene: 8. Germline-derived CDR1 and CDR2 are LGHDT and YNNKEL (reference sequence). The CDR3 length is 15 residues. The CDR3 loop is CASSTIRGGSDTQYF. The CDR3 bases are TGTGCCAGCAGCACGATTCGGGGGGGCTCAGATACGCAGTATTTT.

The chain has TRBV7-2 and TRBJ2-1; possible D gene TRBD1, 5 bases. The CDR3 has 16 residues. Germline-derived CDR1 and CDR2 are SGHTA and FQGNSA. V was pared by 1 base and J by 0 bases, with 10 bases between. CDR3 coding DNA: TGTGCCAGCAGCTTAGAGGGGCCCCCCTCCTACAATGAGCAGTTCTTC. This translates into CASSLEGPPSYNEQFF.

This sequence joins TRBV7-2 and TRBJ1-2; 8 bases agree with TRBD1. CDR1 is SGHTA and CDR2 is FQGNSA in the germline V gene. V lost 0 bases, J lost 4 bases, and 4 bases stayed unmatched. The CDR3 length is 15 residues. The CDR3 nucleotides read TGTGCCAGCAGCTTAGCCCTGACAGGGGTCTATGGCTACACCTTC. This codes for CASSLALTGVYGYTF.

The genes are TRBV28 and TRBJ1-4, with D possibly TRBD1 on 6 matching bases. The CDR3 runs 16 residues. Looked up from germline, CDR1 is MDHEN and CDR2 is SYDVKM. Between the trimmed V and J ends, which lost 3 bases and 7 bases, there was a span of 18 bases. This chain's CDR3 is CASSFSQGRRGEKLFF. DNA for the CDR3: TGTGCCAGCAGTTTCTCTCAGGGGAGACGTGGTGAAAAACTGTTTTTT.

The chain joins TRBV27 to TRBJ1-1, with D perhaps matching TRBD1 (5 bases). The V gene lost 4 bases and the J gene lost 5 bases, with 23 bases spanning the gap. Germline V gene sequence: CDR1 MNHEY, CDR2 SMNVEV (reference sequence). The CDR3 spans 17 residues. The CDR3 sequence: CASSSLGGKGVWTEAFF. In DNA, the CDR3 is TGTGCCAGCAGTTCTTTGGGGGGTAAGGGTGTTTGGACTGAAGCTTTCTTT.

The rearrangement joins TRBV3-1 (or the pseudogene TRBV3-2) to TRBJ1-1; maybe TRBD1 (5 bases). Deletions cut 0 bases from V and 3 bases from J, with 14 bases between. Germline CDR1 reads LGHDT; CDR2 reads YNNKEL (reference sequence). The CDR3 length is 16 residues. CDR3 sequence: CASSQDQGRGDTEAFF. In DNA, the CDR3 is TGTGCCAGCAGCCAAGATCAGGGCCGAGGCGACACTGAAGCTTTCTTT.

CDR3 loop: CASSRGETQYF. The CDR3 DNA reads as TGTGCCAGCAGCCGAGGGGAGACCCAGTACTTC. The chain is built from TRBV11-3 and TRBJ2-5, with a tentative D call TRBD2 (5 bases). V lost 5 bases and J 5 bases, leaving 6 bases between the germline ends. The length of the CDR3 is 11 residues. Germline-derived CDR1 and CDR2 are SGHNT and YENEEA.

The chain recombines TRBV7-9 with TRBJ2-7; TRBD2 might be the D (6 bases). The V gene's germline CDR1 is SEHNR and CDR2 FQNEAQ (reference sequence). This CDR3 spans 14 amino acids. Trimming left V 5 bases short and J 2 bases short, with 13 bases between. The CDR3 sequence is CASSALSGAYEQYF. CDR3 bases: TGTGCCAGCAGCGCCCTTAGCGGTGCCTACGAGCAGTACTTC.

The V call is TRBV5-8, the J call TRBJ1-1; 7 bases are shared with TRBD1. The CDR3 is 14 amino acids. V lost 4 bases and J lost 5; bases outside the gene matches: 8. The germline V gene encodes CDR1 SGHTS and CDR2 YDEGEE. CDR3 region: CASSRTGGGTEAFF. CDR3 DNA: TGTGCCAGCAGCCGGACAGGAGGGGGGACTGAAGCTTTCTTT.

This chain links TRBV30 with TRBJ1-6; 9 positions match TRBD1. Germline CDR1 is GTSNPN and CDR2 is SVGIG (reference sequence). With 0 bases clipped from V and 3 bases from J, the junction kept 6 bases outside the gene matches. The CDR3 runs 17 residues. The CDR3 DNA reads TGTGCCTGGAGTGTACAGGGGGCCGGGTACTATAATTCACCCCTCCACTTT. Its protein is CAWSVQGAGYYNSPLHF.

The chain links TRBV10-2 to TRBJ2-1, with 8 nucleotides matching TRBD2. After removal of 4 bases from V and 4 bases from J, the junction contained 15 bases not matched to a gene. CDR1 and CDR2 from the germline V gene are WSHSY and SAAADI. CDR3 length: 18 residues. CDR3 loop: CASSGQRGTVLTYNEQFF. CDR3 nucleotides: TGCGCCAGCAGTGGCCAGCGGGGGACCGTTCTAACTTACAATGAGCAGTTCTTC.

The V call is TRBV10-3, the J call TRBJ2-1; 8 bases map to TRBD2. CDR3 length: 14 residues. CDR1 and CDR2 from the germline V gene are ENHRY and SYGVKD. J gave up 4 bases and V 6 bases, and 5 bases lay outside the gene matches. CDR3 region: CAISGGGEYNEQFF. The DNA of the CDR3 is TGTGCCATCAGCGGGGGGGGAGAGTACAATGAGCAGTTCTTC.